Sequencing of this TCR beta chain was carried out in a study of blood T cell repertoires in COVID-19. Original processing notes: Estimated nucleated cell counts came from reference gene primer amplification. Assay used: immunoSEQ multiplex PCR; TCRdb lists only in-frame clones, some missing. V and J calls plus clone size are reproduced from that table; the DNA served to infer D and trimming. The table records 250,000 to 300,000 clones, roughly 85% of them present only once. The CDR3 is 16 amino acids. Per germline, CDR1 SGHDN and CDR2 FVKESK. Germline trimming cut 2 bases from V and 6 bases from J; bases unmatched to any gene: 11. This clone was seen a few times. Participant ages covered roughly 18 to 89 years across 24 US areas. Which cohort a participant joined came from the clinical history participants gave.

The chain uses TRBV14 and TRBJ2-7, with TRBD2 identical over 9 bases. The origin of this receptor is a man aged 35-49 years who had been exposed to COVID-19. The sequenced sample was PBMCs or T cells enriched from blood (not recorded which). The CDR3 loop reads CASSQLGIAGVFEQYF. CDR3 in DNA: TGTGCCAGCAGCCAATTGGGCATAGCGGGAGTTTTCGAGCAGTACTTC. Drawing the rest from reference TRBV14 and TRBJ2-7, the complete variable domain is EAGVTQFPSHSVIEKGQTVTLRCDPISGHDNLYWYRRVMGKEIKFLLHFVKESKQDESGMPNNRFLAERTGGTYSTLKVQPAELEDSGVYFCASSQLGIAGVFEQYFGPGTRLTVT.